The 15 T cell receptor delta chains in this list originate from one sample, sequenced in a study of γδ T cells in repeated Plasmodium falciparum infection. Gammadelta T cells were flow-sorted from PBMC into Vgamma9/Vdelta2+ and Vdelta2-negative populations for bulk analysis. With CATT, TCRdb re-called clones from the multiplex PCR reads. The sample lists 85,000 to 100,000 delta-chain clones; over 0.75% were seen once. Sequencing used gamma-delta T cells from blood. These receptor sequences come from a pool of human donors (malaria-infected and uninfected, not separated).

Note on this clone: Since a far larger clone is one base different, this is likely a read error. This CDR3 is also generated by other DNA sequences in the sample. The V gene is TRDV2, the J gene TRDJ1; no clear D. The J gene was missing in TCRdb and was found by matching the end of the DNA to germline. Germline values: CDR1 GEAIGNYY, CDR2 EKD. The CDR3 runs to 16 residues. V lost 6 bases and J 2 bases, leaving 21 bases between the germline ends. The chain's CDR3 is CACRDAVRGYTDKLIF. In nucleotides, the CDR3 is TGTGCCTGTCGCGATGCGGTGAGGGGTTATACCGATAAACTCATCTTT.

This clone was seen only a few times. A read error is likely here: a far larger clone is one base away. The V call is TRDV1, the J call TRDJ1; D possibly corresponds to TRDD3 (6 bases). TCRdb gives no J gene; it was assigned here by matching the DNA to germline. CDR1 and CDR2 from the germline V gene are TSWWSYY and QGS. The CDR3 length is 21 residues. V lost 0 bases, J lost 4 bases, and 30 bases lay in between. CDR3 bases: TGTGCTCTTGGGGAACTCGGTCTCAGGACCGTGGGGATTAGTTTTAGCGATAAACTCATCTTT. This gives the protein CALGELGLRTVGISFSDKLIF.

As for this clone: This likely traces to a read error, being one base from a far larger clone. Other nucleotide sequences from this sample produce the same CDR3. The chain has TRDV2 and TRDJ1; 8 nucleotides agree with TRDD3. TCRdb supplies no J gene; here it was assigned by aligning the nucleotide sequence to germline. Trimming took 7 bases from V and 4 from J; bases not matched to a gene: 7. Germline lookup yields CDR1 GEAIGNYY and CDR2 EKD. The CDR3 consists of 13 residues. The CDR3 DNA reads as TGTGCCTGCCAACTGGGGGGGGGCGATAAACTCATCTTT. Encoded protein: CACQLGGGDKLIF.

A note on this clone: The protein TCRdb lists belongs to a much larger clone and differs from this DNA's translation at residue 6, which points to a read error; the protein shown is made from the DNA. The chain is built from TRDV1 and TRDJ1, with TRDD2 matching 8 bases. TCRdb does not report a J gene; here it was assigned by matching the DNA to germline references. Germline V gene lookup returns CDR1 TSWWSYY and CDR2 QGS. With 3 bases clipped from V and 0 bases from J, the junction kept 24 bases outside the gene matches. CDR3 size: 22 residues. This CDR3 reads CALGDDRSLFLRLGSYTDKLIF. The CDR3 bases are TGTGCTCTTGGGGATGATCGCTCCCTCTTCCTACGACTTGGTTCCTACACCGATAAACTCATCTTT.

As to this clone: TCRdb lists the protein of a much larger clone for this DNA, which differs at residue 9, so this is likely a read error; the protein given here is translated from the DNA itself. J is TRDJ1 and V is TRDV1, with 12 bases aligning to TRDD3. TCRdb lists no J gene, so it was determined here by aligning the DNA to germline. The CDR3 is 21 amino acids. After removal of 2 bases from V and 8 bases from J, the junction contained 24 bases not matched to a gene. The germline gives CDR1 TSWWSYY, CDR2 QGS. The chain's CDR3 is CALGETLKSTGYWGILGKLIF. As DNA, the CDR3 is TGTGCTCTTGGGGAAACCTTAAAATCCACGGGGTACTGGGGGATACTGGGGAAACTCATCTTT.

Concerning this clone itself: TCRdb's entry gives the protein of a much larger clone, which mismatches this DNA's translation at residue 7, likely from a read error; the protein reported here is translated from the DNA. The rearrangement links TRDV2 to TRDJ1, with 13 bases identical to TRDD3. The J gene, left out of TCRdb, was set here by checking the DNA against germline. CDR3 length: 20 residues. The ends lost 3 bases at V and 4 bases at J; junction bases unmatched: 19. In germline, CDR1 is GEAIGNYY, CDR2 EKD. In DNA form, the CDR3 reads TGTGCCTGTGACCCCGTGCCTTCGAACACTGGGGGATACGATGGCGATAAACTCATCTTT. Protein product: CACDPVPSNTGGYDGDKLIF.

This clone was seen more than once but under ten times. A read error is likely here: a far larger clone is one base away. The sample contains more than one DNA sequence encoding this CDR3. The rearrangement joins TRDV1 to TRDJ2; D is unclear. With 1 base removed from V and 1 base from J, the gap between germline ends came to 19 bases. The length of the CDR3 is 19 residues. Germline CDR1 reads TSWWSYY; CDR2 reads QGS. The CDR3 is CALGEPLGSRVYLTAQLFF. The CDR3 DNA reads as TGTGCTCTTGGGGAACCCCTAGGTTCCAGGGTTTATTTGACAGCACAACTCTTCTTT.

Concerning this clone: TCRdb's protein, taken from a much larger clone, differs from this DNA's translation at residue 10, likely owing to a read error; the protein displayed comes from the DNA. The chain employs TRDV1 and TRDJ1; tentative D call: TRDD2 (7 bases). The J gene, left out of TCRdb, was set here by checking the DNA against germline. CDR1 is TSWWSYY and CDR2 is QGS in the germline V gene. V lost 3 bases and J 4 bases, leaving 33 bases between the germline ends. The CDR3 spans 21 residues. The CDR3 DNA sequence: TGTGCTCTTGGGGAGGTATTCCTACCCCCAACGCTGGGGATCAATAGCGATAAACTCATCTTT. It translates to CALGEVFLPPTLGINSDKLIF.

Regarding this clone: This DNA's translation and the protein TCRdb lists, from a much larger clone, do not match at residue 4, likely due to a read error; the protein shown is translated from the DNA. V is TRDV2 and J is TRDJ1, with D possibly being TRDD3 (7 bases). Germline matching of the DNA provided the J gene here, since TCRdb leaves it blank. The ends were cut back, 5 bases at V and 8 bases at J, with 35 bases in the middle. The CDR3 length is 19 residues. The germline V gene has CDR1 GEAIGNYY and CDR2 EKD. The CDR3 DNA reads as TGTGCCTGTGTCCCCCTGGGGGGGGCCCCTTCCGAGGTGGACAGCAAACTCATCTTT. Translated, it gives CACVPLGGAPSEVDSKLIF.

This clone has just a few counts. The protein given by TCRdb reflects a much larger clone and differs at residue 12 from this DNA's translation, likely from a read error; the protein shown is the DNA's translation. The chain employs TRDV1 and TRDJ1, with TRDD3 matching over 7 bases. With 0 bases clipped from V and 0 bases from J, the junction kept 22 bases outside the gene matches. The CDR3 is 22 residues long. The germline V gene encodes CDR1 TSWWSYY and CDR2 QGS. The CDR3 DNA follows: TGTGCTCTTGGGGAACTAAGCTACAACGTCTTACCGGGGGATGCTTACACCGATAAACTCATCTTT. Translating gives CALGELSYNVLPGDAYTDKLIF.

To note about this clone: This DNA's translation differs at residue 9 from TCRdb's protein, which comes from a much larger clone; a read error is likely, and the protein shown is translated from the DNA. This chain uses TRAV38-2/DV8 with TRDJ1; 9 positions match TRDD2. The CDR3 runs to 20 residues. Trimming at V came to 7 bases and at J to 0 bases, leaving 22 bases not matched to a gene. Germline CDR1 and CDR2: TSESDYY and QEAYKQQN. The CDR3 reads CAYLPSYKVINIVYTDKLIF. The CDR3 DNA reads TGTGCTTATTTACCTTCCTACAAGGTAATAAATATTGTCTACACCGATAAACTCATCTTT.

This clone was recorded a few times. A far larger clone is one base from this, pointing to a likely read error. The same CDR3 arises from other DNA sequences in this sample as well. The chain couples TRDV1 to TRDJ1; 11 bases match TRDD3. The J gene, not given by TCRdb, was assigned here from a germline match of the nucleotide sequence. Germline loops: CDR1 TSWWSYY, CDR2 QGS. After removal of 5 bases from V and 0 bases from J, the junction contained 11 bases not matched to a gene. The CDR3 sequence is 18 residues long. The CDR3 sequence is CALGPGGYLVEYTDKLIF. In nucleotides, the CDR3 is TGTGCTCTTGGGCCTGGGGGATACCTCGTTGAATACACCGATAAACTCATCTTT.

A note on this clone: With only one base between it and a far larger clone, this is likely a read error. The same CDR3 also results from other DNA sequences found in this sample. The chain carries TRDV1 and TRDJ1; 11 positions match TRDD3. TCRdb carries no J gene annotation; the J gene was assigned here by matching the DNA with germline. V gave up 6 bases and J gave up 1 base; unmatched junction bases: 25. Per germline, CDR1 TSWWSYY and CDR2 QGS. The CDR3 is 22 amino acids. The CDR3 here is CALGLVHSGKGWGILITDKLIF. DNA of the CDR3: TGTGCTCTTGGTCTTGTTCATAGTGGGAAGGGCTGGGGGATACTGATCACCGATAAACTCATCTTT.

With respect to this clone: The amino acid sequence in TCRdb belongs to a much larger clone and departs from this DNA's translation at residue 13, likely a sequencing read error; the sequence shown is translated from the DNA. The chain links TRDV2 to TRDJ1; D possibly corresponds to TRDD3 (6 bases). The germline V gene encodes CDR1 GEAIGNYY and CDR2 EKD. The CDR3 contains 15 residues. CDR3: CACDTVGDDADKPIF. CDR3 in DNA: TGTGCCTGTGACACCGTTGGGGATGACGCCGATAAACCCATCTTT.

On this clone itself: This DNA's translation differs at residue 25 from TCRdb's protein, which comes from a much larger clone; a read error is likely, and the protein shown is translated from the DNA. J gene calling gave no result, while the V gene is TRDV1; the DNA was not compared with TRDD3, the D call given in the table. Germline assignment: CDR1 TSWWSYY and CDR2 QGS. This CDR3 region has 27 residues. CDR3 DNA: TGTGCTCTTGGGGTCCTCACTACCTACCGTGCGTGGCGGATAGACGGAATAACCTCCTGGGACACCCGACAGACGTTTTTC. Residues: CALGVLTTYRAWRIDGITSWDTRQTFF.